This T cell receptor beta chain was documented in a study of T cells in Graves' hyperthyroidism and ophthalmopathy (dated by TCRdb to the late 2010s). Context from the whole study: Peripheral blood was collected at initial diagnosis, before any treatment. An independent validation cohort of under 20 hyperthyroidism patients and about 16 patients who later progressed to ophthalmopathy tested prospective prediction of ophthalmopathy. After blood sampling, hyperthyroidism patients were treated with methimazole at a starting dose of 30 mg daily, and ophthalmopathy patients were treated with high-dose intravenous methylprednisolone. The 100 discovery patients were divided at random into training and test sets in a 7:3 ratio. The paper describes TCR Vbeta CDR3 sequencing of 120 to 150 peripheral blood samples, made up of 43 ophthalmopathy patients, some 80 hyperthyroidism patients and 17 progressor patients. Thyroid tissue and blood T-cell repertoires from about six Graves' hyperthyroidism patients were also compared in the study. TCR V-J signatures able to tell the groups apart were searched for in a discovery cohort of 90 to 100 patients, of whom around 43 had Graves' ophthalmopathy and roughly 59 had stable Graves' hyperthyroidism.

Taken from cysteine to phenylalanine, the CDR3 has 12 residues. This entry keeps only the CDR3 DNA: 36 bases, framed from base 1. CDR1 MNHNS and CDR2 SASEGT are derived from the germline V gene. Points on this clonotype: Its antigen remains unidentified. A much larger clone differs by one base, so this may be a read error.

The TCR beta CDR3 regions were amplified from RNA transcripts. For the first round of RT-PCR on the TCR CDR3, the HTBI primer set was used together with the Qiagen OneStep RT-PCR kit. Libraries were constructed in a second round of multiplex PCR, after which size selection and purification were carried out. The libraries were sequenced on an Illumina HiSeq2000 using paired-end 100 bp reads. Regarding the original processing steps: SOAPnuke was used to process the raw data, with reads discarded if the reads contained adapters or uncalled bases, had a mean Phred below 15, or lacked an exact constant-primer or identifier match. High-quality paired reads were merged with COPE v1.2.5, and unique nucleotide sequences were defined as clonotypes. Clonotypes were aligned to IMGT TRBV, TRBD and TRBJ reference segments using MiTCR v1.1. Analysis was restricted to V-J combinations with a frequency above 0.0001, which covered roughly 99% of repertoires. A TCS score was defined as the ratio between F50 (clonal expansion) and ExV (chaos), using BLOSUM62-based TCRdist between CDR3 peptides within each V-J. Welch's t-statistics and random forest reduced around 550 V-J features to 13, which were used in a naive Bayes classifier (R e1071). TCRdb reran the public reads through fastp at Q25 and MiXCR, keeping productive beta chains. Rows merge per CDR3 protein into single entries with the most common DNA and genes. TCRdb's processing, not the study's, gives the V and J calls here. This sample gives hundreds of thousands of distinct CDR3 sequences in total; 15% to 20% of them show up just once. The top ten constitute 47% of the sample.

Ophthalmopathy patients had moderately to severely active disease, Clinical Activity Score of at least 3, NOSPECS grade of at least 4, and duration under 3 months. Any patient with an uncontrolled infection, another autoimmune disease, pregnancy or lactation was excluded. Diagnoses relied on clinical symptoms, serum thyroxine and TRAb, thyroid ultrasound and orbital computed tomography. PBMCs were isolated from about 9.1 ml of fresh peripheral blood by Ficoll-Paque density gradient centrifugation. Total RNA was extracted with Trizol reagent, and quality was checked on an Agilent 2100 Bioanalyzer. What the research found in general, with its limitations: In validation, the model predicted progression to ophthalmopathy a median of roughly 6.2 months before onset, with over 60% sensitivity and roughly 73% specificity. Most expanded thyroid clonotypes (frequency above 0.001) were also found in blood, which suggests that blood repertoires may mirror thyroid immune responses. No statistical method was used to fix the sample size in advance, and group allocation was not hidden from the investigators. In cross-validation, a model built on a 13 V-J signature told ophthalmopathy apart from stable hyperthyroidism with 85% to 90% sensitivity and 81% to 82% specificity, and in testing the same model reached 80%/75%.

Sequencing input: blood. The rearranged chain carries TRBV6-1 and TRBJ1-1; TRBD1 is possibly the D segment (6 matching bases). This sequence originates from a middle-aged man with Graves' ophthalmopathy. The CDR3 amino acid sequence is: CASGTGNTEALF. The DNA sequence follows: TGTGCCAGCGGTACAGGGAACACTGAAGCTCTCTTT.